This TCR beta chain was retrieved from a study of shared clonotypes between healthy human individuals. Findings and caveats of the study: Around 5.3% of naive CD4 clonotypes were shared across a few donors.

Trimming shortened V by 5 bases and J by 5 bases, and 22 bases separated the two germline ends. The CDR3 runs 16 residues. The germline V gene has CDR1 SEHNR and CDR2 FQNEAQ (reference sequence). On this clone itself: Its antigen is not known.

A deep-level run was used for the assay. Once extracted for a subset, genomic DNA was divided evenly among several immunoSEQ plates. Only in-frame clones appear in the TCRdb table, and some are missing; sequencing was by immunoSEQ multiplex PCR. In the table there are approximately 2.5 million clones, 85% to 95% of which are singletons. This sequence originates from a man between 18 and 29 years old in good health. The chain carries TRBV7-9 and TRBJ2-7; weak D call: TRBD1 (6 bases). The sequenced sample was naive CD4+ T cells sorted from blood. Sample subset: CD45RA+ positively selected. The CDR3 coding sequence is TGTGCCAGCAGCATTTACCGCGGACGGACAGAAGACGAGCAGTACTTC. Translating it yields CASSIYRGRTEDEQYF.